The 21 T cell receptor beta chains below were found in one sample sequenced in a study of T-cell memory formation after mild COVID-19. A single record per CDR3 protein comes from TCRdb applying MiXCR to the 5' RACE reads. Among around 340,000 distinct CDR3 sequences listed, roughly an eighth were seen once. Material for sequencing was PBMCs or a T cell subset sorted from them (not recorded which). The receptor set was obtained from a man in his late teens or twenties who had mild COVID-19 (a few samples of this study predate the infection). Cell type and time point are not known.

V and J are TRBV3-1 and TRBJ1-2, with D unclear. V was trimmed by 0 bases and J by 3 bases, leaving 8 bases between them. Germline CDR1 is LGHDT and CDR2 is YNNKEL (reference sequence). The CDR3 covers 14 residues. Here the CDR3 DNA reads TGTGCCAGCAGCCAAGACGACACGGACTATGGCTACACCTTC. Amino acids: CASSQDDTDYGYTF. Combining the CDR3 with reference TRBV3-1 and TRBJ1-2 gives the whole variable domain DTAVSQTPKYLVTQMGNDKSIKCEQNLGHDTMYWYKQDSKKFLKIMFSYNNKELIINETVPNRFSPKSPDKAHLNLHINSLELGDSAVYFCASSQDDTDYGYTFGSGTRLTVV.

The CDR3 nucleotides are TGTGCCAGCAGCTCCCCGACAGGGACAGATACGCAGTATTTT. Translation: CASSSPTGTDTQYF. The chain recombines TRBV5-6 with TRBJ2-3; 7 positions match TRBD1. CDR1 and CDR2 from the germline V gene are SGHDT and YYEEEE. The CDR3 is 14 amino acids. V was clipped by 3 bases and J by 3 bases; unmatched bases: 4.

This clonotype has only a few counts. V usage is TRBV12-3 or TRBV12-4 and J usage is TRBJ2-1; TRBD2 aligns across 7 bases. The CDR3 sequence is 14 residues long. Germline trimming cut 3 bases from V and 7 bases from J; bases unmatched to any gene: 6. Written as DNA, the CDR3 is TGTGCCAGCAGTTTTTATGGACTAGGGAATGAGCAGTTCTTC. Protein product: CASSFYGLGNEQFF.

J is TRBJ2-1 and V is TRBV7-8; D is uncertain. V was pared by 3 bases and J by 8 bases, with 8 bases between. This CDR3 has 12 residues. Germline loops: CDR1 SGHVS, CDR2 FQNEAQ. CDR3 amino acids: CASSFRIDEQFF. The CDR3 DNA sequence: TGTGCCAGCAGCTTCCGGATCGATGAGCAGTTCTTC. The whole variable domain, filled in from reference TRBV7-8 and TRBJ2-1, reads GAGVSQSPRYKVAKRGQDVALRCDPISGHVSLFWYQQALGQGPEFLTYFQNEAQLDKSGLPSDRFFAERPEGSVSTLKIQRTQQEDSAVYLCASSFRIDEQFFGPGTRLTVL.

The sample holds many counts of this clonotype. The chain employs TRBV9 and TRBJ2-1; 12 bases are shared with TRBD2. J was trimmed by 6 bases and V by 3 bases; bases with no gene match: 10. The CDR3 contains 17 residues. Germline assignment: CDR1 SGDLS and CDR2 YYNGEE. CDR3 sequence (DNA): TGTGCCAGCAGCGCCCCGAGTTCACTAGCGGGGGGCAATGAGCAGTTCTTC. Its protein product is CASSAPSSLAGGNEQFF. Filled out from reference TRBV9 and TRBJ2-1, the complete variable domain reads DSGVTQTPKHLITATGQRVTLRCSPRSGDLSVYWYQQSLDQGLQFLIQYYNGEERAKGNILERFSAQQFPDLHSELNLSSLELGDSALYFCASSAPSSLAGGNEQFFGPGTRLTVL.

This clonotype came up a few times. The chain recombines TRBV9 with TRBJ1-2; 8 bases agree with TRBD1. V was clipped by 8 bases and J by 6 bases; unmatched bases: 12. From germline, CDR1 is SGDLS and CDR2 YYNGEE. The length of the CDR3 is 14 residues. DNA of the CDR3: TGTGCCAGTGGGACTGAGGCCAGGGGGCATGGCTACACCTTC. Protein: CASGTEARGHGYTF.

This chain joins TRBV6-4 and TRBJ2-2, with D uncertain. Trimming removed 0 bases at V and 8 bases at J, with 7 bases between. CDR1 and CDR2 from the germline V gene are MRHNA and SNTAGT. This CDR3 has 13 residues. The CDR3 protein is CASSDSPAGELFF. CDR3 coding DNA: TGTGCCAGCAGTGACTCACCGGCGGGGGAGCTGTTTTTT.

The rearrangement joins TRBV20-1 to TRBJ2-1; 7 bases are a match to TRBD2. The CDR3 totals 15 residues. V shed 0 bases, J shed 3 bases, and the junction held 5 bases outside the gene matches. Germline CDR1 is DFQATT and CDR2 is SNEGSKA (reference sequence). The CDR3: CSARDLAVNYNEQFF. For the CDR3, the DNA is TGCAGTGCTAGAGATCTAGCGGTAAACTACAATGAGCAGTTCTTC.

This clonotype was found a few times. The chain joins TRBV7-3 to TRBJ2-1; D is uncertain. The CDR3 has 14 residues. V was pared by 3 bases and J by 8 bases, with 14 bases between. Germline lookup yields CDR1 SGHTA and CDR2 FQGTGA. The CDR3 here is CASSFSVASDEQFF. The CDR3 nucleotides are TGTGCCAGCAGCTTTAGTGTAGCCTCTGATGAGCAGTTCTTC.

This clonotype was counted a few times. The chain carries TRBV12-3 or TRBV12-4 and TRBJ2-3; TRBD2 agrees at 7 bases. The CDR3 totals 15 residues. J gave up 3 bases and V 5 bases, and 8 bases lay outside the gene matches. The CDR3 coding sequence is TGTGCCAGCAGTCCTTTTGCGCGGGGGACAGATACGCAGTATTTT. It codes for CASSPFARGTDTQYF.

The chain employs TRBV5-1 and TRBJ2-5, with 7 bases that match TRBD1. After removal of 3 bases from V and 0 bases from J, the junction contained 8 bases not matched to a gene. The CDR3 has 16 amino acids. CDR1 and CDR2 from the germline V gene are SGHRS and YFSETQ. The CDR3 here is CASSSNLGTDQETQYF. The CDR3 DNA is TGCGCCAGCAGCTCTAACCTAGGGACAGACCAAGAGACCCAGTACTTC.

This chain connects TRBV3-1 to TRBJ2-4, with D perhaps TRBD1 (5 bases). The CDR3 totals 15 residues. Trimming removed 4 bases at V and 0 bases at J, with 10 bases between. The germline V gene has CDR1 LGHDT and CDR2 YNNKEL (reference sequence). The CDR3 DNA reads TGTGCCAGCAGCCGGGCCAGGGAAGCCAAAAACATTCAGTACTTC. Protein sequence: CASSRAREAKNIQYF. Full variable domain (remainder filled in from reference TRBV3-1 and TRBJ2-4): DTAVSQTPKYLVTQMGNDKSIKCEQNLGHDTMYWYKQDSKKFLKIMFSYNNKELIINETVPNRFSPKSPDKAHLNLHINSLELGDSAVYFCASSRAREAKNIQYFGAGTRLSVL.

This clonotype was seen a handful of times. J is TRBJ2-1 and V is TRBV3-1; D is possibly TRBD1 (6 bases). V lost 1 base, J lost 9 bases, and 7 bases lay in between. Germline V gene lookup returns CDR1 LGHDT and CDR2 YNNKEL (reference sequence). The CDR3 runs 12 residues. The CDR3 protein is CASSQARGEQFF. The CDR3 nucleotides read TGTGCCAGCAGCCAAGCCAGGGGTGAGCAGTTCTTC.

The chain employs TRBV2 and TRBJ2-3; 8 nucleotides align to TRBD2. In germline, CDR1 is SNHLY, CDR2 FYNNEI. V trimming: 6 bases; J trimming: 10 bases; junction bases outside the gene matches: 6. This CDR3 has 12 amino acids. CDR3 bases: TGTGCCAGCAGGAGGGGACTAGGAGCGCAGTATTTT. This translates into CASRRGLGAQYF.

This clonotype appeared a few times. The chain employs TRBV4-1 and TRBJ2-7; D call uncertain. The CDR3 length is 12 residues. With 1 base removed from V and 5 bases from J, the gap between germline ends came to 6 bases. CDR1 and CDR2 (germline): MGHRA, YSYEKL. DNA for the CDR3: TGCGCCAGCAGCCAAGGGGCCAACGAGCAGTACTTC. It specifies CASSQGANEQYF.

This clonotype was detected only a few times. V usage is TRBV5-1 and J usage is TRBJ1-6, with D unresolved. The germline V gene has CDR1 SGHRS and CDR2 YFSETQ. The CDR3 has 14 amino acids. The V end lost 5 bases, the J end lost 10 bases, and 16 bases lay between the germline ends. The CDR3 DNA sequence: TGCGCCAGCAGAACAGAGGCGTCGTTATCACCCCTCCACTTT. This codes for CASRTEASLSPLHF.

This chain connects TRBV12-3 or TRBV12-4 to TRBJ1-5, with TRBD1 matching over 7 bases. J gave up 9 bases and V 2 bases, and 7 bases lay outside the gene matches. The CDR3 sequence is 14 residues long. As DNA, the CDR3 is TGTGCCAGCAGTTTATGGGGGACAGTCGGGCCCCAGCATTTT. Translated, it gives CASSLWGTVGPQHF.

This clonotype was detected many times. The chain recombines TRBV5-1 with TRBJ2-1; 12 bases agree with TRBD1. This CDR3 spans 14 amino acids. V lost 5 bases to trimming and J lost 10 bases; unmatched junction nucleotides: 7. CDR1 is SGHRS and CDR2 is YFSETQ in the germline V gene. The CDR3 DNA is TGCGCCAGCAGTTCCGGGACAGGGGGCTGGGAGCAGTTCTTC. The encoded protein is CASSSGTGGWEQFF.

The chain couples TRBV20-1 to TRBJ2-1; D is unresolved. Trimming left V 2 bases short and J 9 bases short, with 8 bases between. Germline V gene sequence: CDR1 DFQATT, CDR2 SNEGSKA (reference sequence). The CDR3 has 11 amino acids. The CDR3 spells CSARLGTEQFF. The CDR3 DNA sequence: TGCAGTGCTAGATTGGGTACTGAGCAGTTCTTC.

On this clonotype itself: A read error may account for a junction end that differs from germline. This sequence joins TRBV7-9 and TRBJ2-1, with 8 bases fitting TRBD1. Germline loops: CDR1 SEHNR, CDR2 FQNEAQ (reference sequence). The length of the CDR3 is 14 residues. Here the CDR3 DNA reads TGTGCCAGCAGCCCCGGGACAGGCCCTCGTGAGCCGTTCTTC. Translated, it gives CASSPGTGPREPFF.

This clonotype has just a few counts. The chain links TRBV6-5 to TRBJ1-2; 9 bases are a match to TRBD1. CDR3 length: 14 residues. V lost 2 bases and J lost 4; bases outside the gene matches: 2. Germline CDR1 is MNHEY and CDR2 is SVGAGI. The CDR3 DNA sequence: TGTGCCAGCAGTTACGCGGACAGGGGCTATGGCTACACCTTC. It translates to CASSYADRGYGYTF.